This TCR beta chain was sequenced in a study of blood T cell repertoires in COVID-19. At the level of the study: Sites in the United States, Italy and Spain provided acute and convalescent COVID-19 samples. T cells, B-cell-depleted T cells, or PBMCs provided the cDNA or gDNA that served as material.

As originally analysed: From reference gene primer amplification, estimates of nucleated cell counts were derived. Produced via immunoSEQ multiplex PCR; TCRdb's table is partial and in-frame only. From that table come the V and J calls and clone size; the DNA was used to work out D and trimming. The data hold over 50,000 clones, with about 85% observed a single time. Germline CDR1 reads SGHAT; CDR2 reads FQNNGV. The germline V and J ends were trimmed by 1 base and 5 bases, with 14 bases remaining between them. This CDR3 contains 15 residues. The origin of this receptor is a human donor in a cohort sampled during active COVID-19. The gene calls are TRBV11-2 and TRBJ2-5; unclear D gene. Sequenced input: peripheral blood. The CDR3 here is CASSLVAESWETQYF. The DNA for the CDR3 is TGTGCCAGCAGCTTAGTAGCCGAGAGTTGGGAGACCCAGTACTTC.